The 21 T cell receptor beta chains below were found in one sample sequenced in a study of blood T cell repertoires in COVID-19. TCRdb's copy holds only in-frame clones and misses some; the assay was immunoSEQ multiplex PCR. The repertoire includes around 250,000 clones, roughly 85% of them detected once, and less than 4% sits in the top ten. Specimen: peripheral blood. The receptors derive from a woman in her late teens or twenties with acute or convalescent COVID-19.

The chain joins TRBV7-9 to TRBJ2-7; TRBD2 might be the D (5 bases). Germline assignment: CDR1 SEHNR and CDR2 FQNEAQ (reference sequence). Trimming stripped 4 bases from V and 6 bases from J, with 16 bases between. This CDR3 has 14 residues. The CDR3 is CASSSPSRTLEQYF. The CDR3 DNA reads TGTGCCAGCAGCTCACCCTCTAGGACTCTCGAGCAGTACTTC.

The chain links TRBV6-2 or TRBV6-3 to TRBJ1-2, with 11 bases identical to TRBD1. Germline CDR1 is MNHEY and CDR2 is SVGEGT. With 4 bases clipped from V and 3 bases from J, the junction kept 4 bases outside the gene matches. This CDR3 is built from 15 residues. The CDR3, as DNA: TGTGCCAGCAGTTGGACAGGGGGCAGCGACTATGGCTACACCTTC. Translation: CASSWTGGSDYGYTF.

The chain uses TRBV2 and TRBJ2-4, with TRBD1 matching 7 bases. Per germline, CDR1 SNHLY and CDR2 FYNNEI. The CDR3 contains 14 residues. With V trimmed by 3 bases and J by 2 bases, 1 base remained unmatched. Here the CDR3 reads CASSEGQPKNIQYF. The DNA of the CDR3 is TGTGCCAGCAGTGAGGGACAGCCCAAAAACATTCAGTACTTC.

This clone occurred once. The chain uses TRBV7-2 and TRBJ1-2; 8 nucleotides line up with TRBD1. From germline, CDR1 is SGHTA and CDR2 FQGNSA. The J segment lost 6 bases and the V segment lost 5 bases, leaving 8 bases of the junction unmatched. The CDR3 totals 14 residues. The CDR3 DNA reads TGTGCCAGCAGCCAGGGGACAGGTGATGATGGCTACACCTTC. It codes for CASSQGTGDDGYTF.

This clone was counted only a few times. The genes are TRBV2 and TRBJ1-5; 9 nucleotides match TRBD1. Trimming at V came to 8 bases and at J to 4 bases, leaving 6 bases not matched to a gene. Germline CDR1 and CDR2: SNHLY and FYNNEI. There are 14 residues in the CDR3. The CDR3 coding sequence is TGTGCCAGCTTCCGGGACAGGGTGAATCAGCCCCAGCATTTT. Translated: CASFRDRVNQPQHF.

The rearrangement links TRBV12-5 to TRBJ1-1, with a tentative D call TRBD1 (5 bases). The germline gives CDR1 LGHNT, CDR2 FRNRAP. The CDR3 runs to 16 residues. V lost 3 bases, J lost 3 bases, and 17 bases lay in between. The CDR3 bases are TGTGCTAGTGGTTTCTCGGGGGGGAAAGCGGACACTGAAGCTTTCTTT. It codes for CASGFSGGKADTEAFF.

The chain is built from TRBV27 and TRBJ2-7, with 8 bases identical to TRBD2. Germline V gene lookup returns CDR1 MNHEY and CDR2 SMNVEV (reference sequence). Trimming took 6 bases from V and 3 from J; bases not matched to a gene: 13. This CDR3 spans 16 amino acids. Here the CDR3 reads CASSPTGREELYEQYF. The CDR3 coding sequence is TGTGCCAGCAGCCCCACCGGGCGGGAGGAGCTCTACGAGCAGTACTTC.

This clone came up many times. The chain combines TRBV27 with TRBJ2-7; 8 bases agree with TRBD1. The germline V gene encodes CDR1 MNHEY and CDR2 SMNVEV (reference sequence). V shed 8 bases, J shed 4 bases, and the junction held 4 bases outside the gene matches. This CDR3 comprises 12 residues. The CDR3 spells CASRTGRYEQYF. The CDR3, as DNA: TGTGCCAGCCGGACAGGGAGGTACGAGCAGTACTTC.

V usage is TRBV11-1 and J usage is TRBJ2-3; 7 bases are a match to TRBD1. CDR1 is SGHAT and CDR2 is FQDESV in the germline V gene (reference sequence). Trimming at V came to 5 bases and at J to 3 bases, leaving 8 bases not matched to a gene. There are 15 residues in the CDR3. The CDR3, as DNA: TGTGCCAGCAGCCCCCGACAGGGATGGACAGATACGCAGTATTTT. Translated: CASSPRQGWTDTQYF.

The genes are TRBV4-2 and TRBJ1-2; the D gene is possibly TRBD1 (6 bases). Germline CDR1 and CDR2: LGHNA and YNFKEQ. The CDR3 extends over 15 amino acids. V gave up 2 bases and J gave up 2 bases, with 12 bases separating them. The CDR3 nucleotides read TGTGCCAGCAGCCAAAGGACAGAGATAAACTATGGCTACACCTTC. Amino acids: CASSQRTEINYGYTF.

The chain carries TRBV7-9 and TRBJ1-2; D may be TRBD1 (6 bases). V was trimmed by 7 bases and J by 5 bases, leaving 14 bases between them. The germline gives CDR1 SEHNR, CDR2 FQNEAQ (reference sequence). The CDR3 length is 13 residues. The CDR3 is CASTRAQGYGYTF. DNA of the CDR3: TGTGCCAGCACGAGGGCGCAGGGGTATGGCTACACCTTC. Supplemented by reference TRBV7-9 and TRBJ1-2, the full variable domain reads DTGVSQNPRHKITKRGQNVTFRCDPISEHNRLYWYRQTLGQGPEFLTYFQNEAQLEKSRLLSDRFSAERPKGSFSTLEIQRTEQGDSAMYLCASTRAQGYGYTFGSGTRLTVV.

The chain links TRBV30 to TRBJ2-7; 7 bases match TRBD2. Per the germline V gene, CDR1 is GTSNPN and CDR2 is SVGIG (reference sequence). The CDR3 totals 21 residues. The junction had 23 bases not matched to a gene; V was cut back by 0 bases and J by 0 bases. This CDR3 reads CAWSVNYRAGRTVKYSYEQYF. The CDR3 nucleotides are TGTGCCTGGAGTGTAAATTATCGGGCCGGGAGGACTGTAAAATACTCCTACGAGCAGTACTTC.

The CDR3 DNA reads TGTGCCAGCAGCGCAAGGGAAAGGCCCGGGACAAACTCTGGAAACACCATATATTTT. This translates into CASSARERPGTNSGNTIYF. This chain connects TRBV9 to TRBJ1-3; weak D call: TRBD1 (6 bases). Trimming pared 3 bases from V and 0 bases from J, leaving 22 bases between. Germline V CDR1 and CDR2: SGDLS, YYNGEE. The CDR3 runs to 19 residues.

The V gene is TRBV6-2 or TRBV6-3, the J gene TRBJ2-3; D gene uncertain. The CDR3 contains 14 residues. Germline V gene lookup returns CDR1 MNHEY and CDR2 SVGEGT. Trimming stripped 4 bases from V and 2 bases from J, with 10 bases between. The CDR3 reads CASSSLGYTDTQYF. The CDR3 DNA follows: TGTGCCAGCAGTTCCCTGGGCTACACAGATACGCAGTATTTT.

The gene calls are TRBV5-1 and TRBJ2-1; 12 bases line up with TRBD2. The CDR3 runs to 14 residues. V gave up 4 bases and J gave up 9 bases; unmatched junction bases: 5. Germline V gene data show CDR1 as SGHRS and CDR2 as YFSETQ. The CDR3 DNA reads TGCGCCAGCAGCCATGGACTAGCGGGAAGTGAGCAGTTCTTC. It specifies CASSHGLAGSEQFF.

The chain employs TRBV5-6 and TRBJ2-1; 7 bases map to TRBD2. The CDR3 loop spans 13 amino acids. The J segment lost 7 bases and the V segment lost 5 bases, leaving 6 bases of the junction unmatched. Germline CDR1 and CDR2: SGHDT and YYEEEE. DNA for the CDR3: TGTGCCAGCAGGAAGACCGGGGGGAATGAGCAGTTCTTC. It yields the protein CASRKTGGNEQFF.

The chain links TRBV4-3 to TRBJ2-4; D not certain. Germline lookup yields CDR1 LGHNA and CDR2 YSLEER. Trimming removed 4 bases from V and 0 bases from J, with 10 bases in between. CDR3 length equals 15 residues. The CDR3 here is CASSPHKQAKNIQYF. In DNA form, the CDR3 reads TGCGCCAGCAGCCCGCACAAACAAGCCAAAAACATTCAGTACTTC.

Points on this clone: One end of the junction varies from germline; a read error may be responsible. The chain recombines TRBV4-3 with TRBJ2-3, with a weak D call TRBD2 (7 bases). The CDR3 runs 13 residues. The V gene's germline CDR1 is LGHNA and CDR2 YSLEER. The CDR3 region is CASSQDRGGARHF. In nucleotides, the CDR3 is TGCGCCAGCAGCCAAGATCGCGGGGGCGCCCGGCATTTT.

This chain uses TRBV7-6 with TRBJ1-3; tentatively, D is TRBD1 (6 bases). The CDR3 totals 15 residues. Germline CDR1 is SGHVS and CDR2 is FNYEAQ. V was cut by 7 bases and J by 0 bases, with 13 bases left in between. The CDR3 DNA is TGTGCCAGCACCACAGGGCCCGACTCTGGAAACACCATATATTTT. Amino acid sequence: CASTTGPDSGNTIYF. The full variable domain, with the rest looked up from reference TRBV7-6 and TRBJ1-3, is GAGVSQSPRYKVTKRGQDVALRCDPISGHVSLYWYRQALGQGPEFLTYFNYEAQQDKSGLPNDRFSAERPEGSISTLTIQRTEQRDSAMYRCASTTGPDSGNTIYFGEGSWLTVV.

The chain is built from TRBV2 and TRBJ1-1, with 9 bases that match TRBD1. Germline lookup yields CDR1 SNHLY and CDR2 FYNNEI. Trimming at V came to 7 bases and at J to 0 bases, leaving 3 bases not matched to a gene. The CDR3 is made up of 14 amino acids. CDR3 nucleotides: TGTGCCAGCAATGGACAGGGGATGAACACTGAAGCTTTCTTT. This sequence encodes CASNGQGMNTEAFF.

Regarding this clone: One junction end does not reproduce the germline sequence, and a read error may be involved. At the DNA level, this CDR3 is encoded by other sequences in the same sample as well. The genes are TRBV2 and TRBJ2-7; 12 positions match TRBD2. This CDR3 spans 15 amino acids. From germline, CDR1 is SNHLY and CDR2 FYNNEI. CDR3 in amino acids: CASREGLAGLYEQYF. CDR3 coding DNA: TGTGCCAGCAGGGAAGGACTAGCGGGACTTTACGAGCAGTACTTC. The full variable domain, in which reference TRBV2 and TRBJ2-7 provide the parts outside the CDR3, is EPEVTQTPSHQVTQMGQEVILRCVPISNHLYFYWYRQILGQKVEFLVSFYNNEISEKSEIFDDQFSVERPDGSNFTLKIRSTKLEDSAMYFCASREGLAGLYEQYFGPGTRLTVT.